This T cell receptor (beta chain) was identified during a study of blood T cell repertoires in COVID-19. Study-wide context: Acute and convalescent COVID-19 specimens originated in the United States, Italy and Spain. The analysed material was cDNA or gDNA that came from T cells, B-cell-depleted T cells, or PBMCs.

This clone showed up just a few times. Per the original methods: Estimated nucleated cell counts came from reference gene primer amplification. TCRdb's table, derived via immunoSEQ multiplex PCR, lists solely in-frame clones and lacks some. The V and J calls and clone size are taken from that table; D and trimming were inferred from the DNA. The repertoire holds nearly 110,000 clones, with 84% as singletons. Germline CDR1 is SGHRS and CDR2 is YFSETQ. CDR3 length: 15 residues. V shed 3 bases and J shed 5 bases, with 18 bases lying between them. The receptor comes from a woman in her sixties with acute or convalescent COVID-19. Sample: peripheral blood. The rearrangement links TRBV5-1 to TRBJ2-7; perhaps TRBD1 as D (5 bases). This CDR3 is CASSSLAVRDNEQYF. In DNA form, the CDR3 reads TGCGCCAGCAGCTCTCTCGCCGTCAGGGATAACGAGCAGTACTTC.